The 17 T cell receptor beta chains presented below share a single source sample, sequenced in a study of cytomegalovirus exposure and HLA in healthy donors. The method was immunoSEQ multiplex PCR; TCRdb's version includes in-frame clones alone and lacks a portion of them. This sample has under 200,000 clones, with roughly three quarters found just once. Input material: PBMCs. The receptors were gathered from a woman aged 25-40 years in good health and CMV-seronegative.

The chain joins TRBV6-5 to TRBJ1-1; 8 bases fit TRBD1. The ends lost 5 bases at V and 8 bases at J; junction bases unmatched: 7. The V gene's germline CDR1 is MNHEY and CDR2 SVGAGI. CDR3 length: 13 amino acids. In DNA, the CDR3 is TGTGCCAGCAGTCGACAGGGGCAAAACGAAGCTTTCTTT. Encoded protein: CASSRQGQNEAFF.

This chain links TRBV30 with TRBJ2-2, with D possibly being TRBD1 (5 bases). The CDR3 spans 17 residues. CDR1 is GTSNPN and CDR2 is SVGIG in the germline V gene (reference sequence). The V end was cut by 3 bases, the J end by 1 base, with 18 bases between. The chain's CDR3 is CAWSDPDRALNTGELFF. CDR3 in DNA: TGTGCCTGGAGCGATCCCGACAGAGCTTTGAACACCGGGGAGCTGTTTTTT.

The chain combines TRBV6-1 with TRBJ1-5; possible D gene TRBD1, 6 bases. V lost 6 bases to trimming and J lost 3 bases, with 9 bases between them. Per the germline V gene, CDR1 is MNHNS and CDR2 is SASEGT. This CDR3 is 13 amino acids long. This chain's CDR3 is CASRGQFNQPQHF. In DNA, the CDR3 is TGTGCCAGCAGAGGACAGTTCAATCAGCCCCAGCATTTT.

V usage is TRBV19 and J usage is TRBJ2-2, with D unresolved. CDR1 and CDR2 (germline): LNHDA, SQIVND (reference sequence). This CDR3 contains 14 residues. V was clipped by 6 bases and J by 0 bases, with 8 bases between them. CDR3 amino acids: CASSFTANTGELFF. In DNA form, the CDR3 reads TGTGCCAGTAGCTTTACGGCGAACACCGGGGAGCTGTTTTTT. Using reference TRBV19 and TRBJ2-2 for the parts outside the CDR3, the full variable domain is DGGITQSPKYLFRKEGQNVTLSCEQNLNHDAMYWYRQDPGQGLRLIYYSQIVNDFQKGDIAEGYSVSREKKESFPLTVTSAQKNPTAFYLCASSFTANTGELFFGEGSRLTVL.

The J gene is TRBJ2-7, the V gene TRBV6-6, with 11 bases identical to TRBD1. V gave up 6 bases and J gave up 2 bases; unmatched junction bases: 6. CDR3 length: 15 residues. The germline V gene has CDR1 MNHNY and CDR2 SVGAGI (reference sequence). This CDR3 is CASRAPGQGAYEQYF. CDR3 sequence (DNA): TGTGCCAGCAGGGCTCCGGGACAGGGGGCCTACGAGCAGTACTTC.

The genes are TRBV18 and TRBJ2-3; 8 nucleotides agree with TRBD1. There are 14 residues in the CDR3. The J segment lost 11 bases and the V segment lost 3 bases, leaving 10 bases of the junction unmatched. Germline-derived CDR1 and CDR2 are KGHSH and LQKENI. CDR3 protein: CASSPPGQAMGQYF. The DNA for the CDR3 is TGTGCCAGCTCACCTCCGGGACAGGCGATGGGGCAGTATTTT.

There are a few counts of this clone. The chain recombines TRBV6-1 with TRBJ2-2, with 7 positions matching TRBD1. Germline CDR1 is MNHNS and CDR2 is SASEGT. The V segment lost 4 bases and the J segment 4 bases; nucleotides outside the gene matches: 6. This CDR3 has 15 residues. In DNA form, the CDR3 reads TGTGCCAGCAGTGGACAGGGAAAGGTCACCGGGGAGCTGTTTTTT. This translates into CASSGQGKVTGELFF.

This chain uses TRBV7-3 with TRBJ1-1, with 7 bases lining up with TRBD1. The trim removed 3 bases at V and 3 bases at J, leaving 7 bases unmatched. Per the germline V gene, CDR1 is SGHTA and CDR2 is FQGTGA. The CDR3 has 15 amino acids. CDR3 in amino acids: CASSFWTGTYTEAFF. CDR3 DNA: TGTGCCAGCAGCTTCTGGACAGGTACTTACACTGAAGCTTTCTTT.

The chain combines TRBV4-1 with TRBJ2-7; weak D call: TRBD2 (6 bases). The V end was cut by 0 bases, the J end by 2 bases, with 11 bases between. CDR1 and CDR2 (germline): MGHRA, YSYEKL. The CDR3 loop spans 15 amino acids. The CDR3 loop is CASSQEEAGTYEQYF. The CDR3, as DNA: TGCGCCAGCAGCCAAGAGGAGGCGGGAACCTACGAGCAGTACTTC.

There are a few counts of this clone. CDR3 DNA sequence: TGTGCCAGCACCCGCTCAGGGCTCGGGGAGCTGTTTTTT. Its translation is CASTRSGLGELFF. This chain joins TRBV28 and TRBJ2-2; D perhaps matches TRBD1 (5 bases). This CDR3 has 13 residues. Germline V CDR1 and CDR2: MDHEN, SYDVKM. V was shortened by 7 bases and J by 7 bases, with 13 bases between the two germline ends.

This chain uses TRBV5-1 with TRBJ1-4; 8 positions match TRBD1. The germline V gene encodes CDR1 SGHRS and CDR2 YFSETQ. J lost 3 bases, V lost 4 bases, and 5 bases had no gene match. The CDR3 totals 15 residues. The DNA for the CDR3 is TGCGCCAGCAGCCTGGGGACAGGCCCTAATGAAAAACTGTTTTTT. It encodes CASSLGTGPNEKLFF.

The chain recombines TRBV9 with TRBJ2-5, with 8 bases identical to TRBD2. Germline V CDR1 and CDR2: SGDLS, YYNGEE. V lost 2 bases and J lost 5; bases outside the gene matches: 8. CDR3 length equals 15 residues. The CDR3 loop is CASSVDGRGEETQYF. Written as DNA, the CDR3 is TGTGCCAGCAGCGTGGACGGGCGGGGGGAGGAGACCCAGTACTTC.

The J gene is TRBJ2-7, the V gene TRBV19, with 9 positions matching TRBD1. The CDR3 spans 15 residues. J was trimmed by 0 bases and V by 7 bases; bases with no gene match: 7. CDR1 is LNHDA and CDR2 is SQIVND in the germline V gene (reference sequence). The CDR3 here is CASTWGQGSSYEQYF. In DNA form, the CDR3 reads TGTGCCAGTACCTGGGGACAGGGTAGCTCCTACGAGCAGTACTTC.

The chain joins TRBV5-1 to TRBJ1-3; 7 bases fit TRBD1. The CDR3 contains 16 residues. Losses at the gene ends were 5 bases for V and 2 bases for J; bases not matched to a gene: 10. Germline values: CDR1 SGHRS, CDR2 YFSETQ. In DNA form, the CDR3 reads TGCGCCAGCAGATCCGGCTCCGGGACAGCTGGAAACACCATATATTTT. This codes for CASRSGSGTAGNTIYF.

Written as DNA, the CDR3 is TGTGCCAGCATTTCAGGCAATAGCAATCAGCCCCAGCATTTT. This codes for CASISGNSNQPQHF. V and J are TRBV28 and TRBJ1-5, with D uncertain. In germline, CDR1 is MDHEN, CDR2 SYDVKM. Trimming stripped 7 bases from V and 0 bases from J, with 10 bases between. The CDR3 sequence is 14 residues long.

As for this clone: The same CDR3 can be traced to other DNA sequences in this sample. The chain links TRBV5-1 to TRBJ2-7, with 11 positions matching TRBD1. The V gene's germline CDR1 is SGHRS and CDR2 YFSETQ. The CDR3 consists of 14 residues. V lost 4 bases and J lost 4; bases outside the gene matches: 4. CDR3 DNA sequence: TGCGCCAGCAGCCCAGGACAGGGGGCATACGAGCAGTACTTC. Translation: CASSPGQGAYEQYF.

In DNA, the CDR3 is TGTGCCAGCAGCCCTCAAGGGAACAGGTGGAACACCGGGGAGCTGTTTTTT. Its protein product is CASSPQGNRWNTGELFF. The V gene is TRBV11-3, the J gene TRBJ2-2, with D maybe TRBD1 (5 bases). Germline V gene data show CDR1 as SGHNT and CDR2 as YENEEA. The CDR3 runs 17 residues. Deletions cut 5 bases from V and 1 base from J, with 17 bases between.